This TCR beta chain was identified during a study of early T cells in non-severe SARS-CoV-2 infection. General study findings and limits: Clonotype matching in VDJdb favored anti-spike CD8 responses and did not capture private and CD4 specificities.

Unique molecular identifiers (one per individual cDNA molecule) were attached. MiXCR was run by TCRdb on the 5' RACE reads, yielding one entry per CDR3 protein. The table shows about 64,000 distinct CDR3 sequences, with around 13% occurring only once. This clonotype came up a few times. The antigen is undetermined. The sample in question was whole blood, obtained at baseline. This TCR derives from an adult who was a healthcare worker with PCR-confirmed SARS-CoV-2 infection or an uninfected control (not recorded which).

The CDR3 bases are TGCAGCGTTGAAGATCTTCGACCAGGGGGCTACGAGCAGTACTTC. It encodes CSVEDLRPGGYEQYF. The rearrangement uses TRBV29-1 and TRBJ2-7; 7 bases are a match to TRBD1. Germline CDR1 and CDR2: SQVTM and ANQGSEA. The CDR3 runs 15 residues. J was trimmed by 3 bases and V by 0 bases; bases with no gene match: 8.